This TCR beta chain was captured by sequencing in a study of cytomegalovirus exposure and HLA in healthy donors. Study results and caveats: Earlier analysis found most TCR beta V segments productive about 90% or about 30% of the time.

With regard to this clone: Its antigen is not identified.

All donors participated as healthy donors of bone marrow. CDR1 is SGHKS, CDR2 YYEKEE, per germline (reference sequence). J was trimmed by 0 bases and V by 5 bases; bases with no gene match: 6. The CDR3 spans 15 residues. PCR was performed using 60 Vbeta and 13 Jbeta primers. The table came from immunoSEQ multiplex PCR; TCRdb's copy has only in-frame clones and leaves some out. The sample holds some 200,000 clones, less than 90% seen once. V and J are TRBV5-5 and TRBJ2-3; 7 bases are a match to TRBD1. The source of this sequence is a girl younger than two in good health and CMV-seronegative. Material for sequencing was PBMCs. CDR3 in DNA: TGTGCCAGCAGGAGGGGGCTCCTTAGCACAGATACGCAGTATTTT. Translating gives CASRRGLLSTDTQYF.